This T cell receptor (beta chain) was obtained from a study of regulatory T cells. Notes on the study in general: Regulatory T cells showed the strongest V-J pair restriction and V/J gene skewing among patient repertoires. Hydrophobic residues at CDR3 positions 6 and 7 were enriched in conventional CD4+ T cells of CD3G-deficient patients.

The germline V gene encodes CDR1 MNHNS and CDR2 SASEGT. The trim removed 6 bases at V and 4 bases at J, leaving 8 bases unmatched. CDR3 length: 15 residues. Amplification used 52 TRBV primers and 13 TRBJ primers. Produced via immunoSEQ multiplex PCR; TCRdb's table is partial and in-frame only. The sample carries tens of thousands of clones, over 85% recorded once. As regards this clone: Its antigen is as yet unknown.

Patients aged 2 to 39 years had fewer naive and more memory CD4+ and CD8+ T cells. CD4+ T cells were divided by sorting: CD25-high CD127-low Tregs, CD25-low CD127-high conventional cells. The source of this sequence is a child aged 2-9 years with CD3G deficiency. Sequences were obtained from conventional CD4+ T cells sorted from blood. The rearrangement uses TRBV6-1 and TRBJ1-2; 10 nucleotides match TRBD1. The CDR3 is CASRRDRGLTYGYTF. In nucleotides, the CDR3 is TGTGCCAGCAGGCGTGACAGGGGGCTGACCTATGGCTACACCTTC.